This entry features one T cell receptor (beta chain) sequence. Its cognate antigen is unknown. These data come from a study of T cells in pancreatic ductal adenocarcinoma. Whole-study findings and limits: Tumor-versus-blood clonality comparisons may be biased toward lower tumor diversity. Mean clonality was approximately 0.12 in tumors and about 0.07 in blood, not significantly different. Tumor samples had fewer productive templates and 6.5 to 10-fold fewer unique clonotypes than blood.

TCRdb's table, derived via immunoSEQ multiplex PCR, lists solely in-frame clones and lacks some. Of roughly 100,000 clones in the sample, around 96% were seen once. No neoadjuvant therapy was given to the selected pancreatic ductal adenocarcinoma patients before their surgery. The V gene lost 4 bases and the J gene lost 3 bases, with 12 bases spanning the gap. Germline assignment: CDR1 SGHAT and CDR2 FQNNGV. The CDR3 loop spans 14 amino acids. The sequenced sample was PBMCs. J is TRBJ1-1 and V is TRBV11-2, with a tentative D call TRBD1 (5 bases). This sequence originates from a human donor with pancreatic ductal adenocarcinoma. CDR3 protein: CASSSQGGDTEAFF. DNA for the CDR3: TGTGCCAGCAGCTCCCAGGGAGGGGACACTGAAGCTTTCTTT.